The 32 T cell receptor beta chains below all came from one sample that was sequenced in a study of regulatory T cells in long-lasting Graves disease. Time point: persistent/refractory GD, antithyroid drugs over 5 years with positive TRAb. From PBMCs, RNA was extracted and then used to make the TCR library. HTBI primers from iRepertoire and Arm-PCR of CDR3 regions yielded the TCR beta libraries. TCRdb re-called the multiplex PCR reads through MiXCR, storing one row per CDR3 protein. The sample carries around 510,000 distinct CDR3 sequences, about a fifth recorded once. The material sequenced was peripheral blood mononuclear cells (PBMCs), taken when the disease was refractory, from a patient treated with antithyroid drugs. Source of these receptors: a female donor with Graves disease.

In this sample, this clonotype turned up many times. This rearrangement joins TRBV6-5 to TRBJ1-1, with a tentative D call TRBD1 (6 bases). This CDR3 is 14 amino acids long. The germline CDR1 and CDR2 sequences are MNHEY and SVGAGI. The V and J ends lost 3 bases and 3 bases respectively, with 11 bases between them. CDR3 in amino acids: CASSYSDSYTEAFF. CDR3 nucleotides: TGTGCCAGCAGTTATTCGGACAGCTACACTGAAGCTTTCTTT.

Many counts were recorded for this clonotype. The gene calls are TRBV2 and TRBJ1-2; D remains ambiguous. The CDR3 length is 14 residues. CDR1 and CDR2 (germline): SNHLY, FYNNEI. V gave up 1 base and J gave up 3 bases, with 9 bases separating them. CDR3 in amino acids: CASSEVGTDYGYTF. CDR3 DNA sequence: TGTGCCAGCAGTGAAGTGGGAACGGACTATGGCTACACCTTC.

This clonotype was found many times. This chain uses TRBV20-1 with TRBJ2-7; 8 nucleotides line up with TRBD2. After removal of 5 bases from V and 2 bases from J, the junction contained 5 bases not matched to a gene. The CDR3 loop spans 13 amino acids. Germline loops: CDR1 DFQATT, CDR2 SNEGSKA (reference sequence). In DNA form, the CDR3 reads TGCAGTGCTCCCTCGGGGGGGACCTACGAGCAGTACTTC. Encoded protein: CSAPSGGTYEQYF.

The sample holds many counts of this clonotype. Written as DNA, the CDR3 is TGTGCCAGCAGCGTAGACTTATACGGACAAGCTTTCTTT. This translates into CASSVDLYGQAFF. The chain joins TRBV9 to TRBJ1-1; D remains unclear. V gave up 0 bases and J gave up 9 bases, with 12 bases separating them. Germline V gene lookup returns CDR1 SGDLS and CDR2 YYNGEE. This CDR3 is 13 amino acids long.

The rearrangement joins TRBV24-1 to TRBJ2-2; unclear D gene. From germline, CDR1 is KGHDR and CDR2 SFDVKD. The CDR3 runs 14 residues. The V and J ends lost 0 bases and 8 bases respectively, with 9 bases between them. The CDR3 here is CATSDLRASGELFF. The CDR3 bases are TGTGCCACCAGTGATTTGCGTGCGTCTGGGGAGCTGTTTTTT.

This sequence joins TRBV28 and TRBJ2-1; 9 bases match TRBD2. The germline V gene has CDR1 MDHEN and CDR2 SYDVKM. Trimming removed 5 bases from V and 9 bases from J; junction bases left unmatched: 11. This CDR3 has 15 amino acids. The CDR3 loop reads CASSPQGLASSEQFF. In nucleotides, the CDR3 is TGTGCCAGCAGTCCTCAGGGACTAGCTTCCTCTGAGCAGTTCTTC.

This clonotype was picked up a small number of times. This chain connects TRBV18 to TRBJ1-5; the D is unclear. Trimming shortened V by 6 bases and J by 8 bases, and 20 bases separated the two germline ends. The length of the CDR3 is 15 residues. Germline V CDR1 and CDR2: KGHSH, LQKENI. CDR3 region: CASSLSGLSGKPQHF. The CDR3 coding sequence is TGTGCCAGCTCGCTCTCGGGCCTTAGTGGGAAGCCCCAGCATTTT. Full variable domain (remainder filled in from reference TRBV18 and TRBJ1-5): NAGVMQNPRHLVRRRGQEARLRCSPMKGHSHVYWYRQLPEEGLKFMVYLQKENIIDESGMPKERFSAEFPKEGPSILRIQQVVRGDSAAYFCASSLSGLSGKPQHFGDGTRLSIL.

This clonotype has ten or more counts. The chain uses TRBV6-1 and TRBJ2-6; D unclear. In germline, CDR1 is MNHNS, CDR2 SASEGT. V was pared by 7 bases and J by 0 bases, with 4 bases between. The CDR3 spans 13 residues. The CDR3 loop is CASISSGANVLTF. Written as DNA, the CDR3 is TGTGCCAGCATTAGCTCTGGGGCCAACGTCCTGACTTTC.

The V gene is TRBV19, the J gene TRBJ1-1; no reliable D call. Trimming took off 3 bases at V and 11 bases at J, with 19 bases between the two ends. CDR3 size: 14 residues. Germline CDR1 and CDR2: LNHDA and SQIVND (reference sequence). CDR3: CASSITSSGSDAFF. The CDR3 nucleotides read TGTGCCAGTAGTATTACTTCGTCCGGGAGTGATGCTTTCTTT.

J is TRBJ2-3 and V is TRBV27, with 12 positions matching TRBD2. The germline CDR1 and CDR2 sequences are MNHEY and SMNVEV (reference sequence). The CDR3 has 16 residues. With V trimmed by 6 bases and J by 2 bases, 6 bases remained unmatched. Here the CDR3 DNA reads TGTGCCAGCAGACCAACTAGCGGGAGGTCCACAGATACGCAGTATTTT. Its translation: CASRPTSGRSTDTQYF.

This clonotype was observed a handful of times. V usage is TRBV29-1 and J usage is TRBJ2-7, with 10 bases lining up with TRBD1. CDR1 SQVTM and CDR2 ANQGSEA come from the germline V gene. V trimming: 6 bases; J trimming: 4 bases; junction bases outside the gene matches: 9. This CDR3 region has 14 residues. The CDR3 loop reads CSVTGTGENYEQYF. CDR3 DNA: TGCAGCGTCACCGGGACAGGGGAGAATTACGAGCAGTACTTC.

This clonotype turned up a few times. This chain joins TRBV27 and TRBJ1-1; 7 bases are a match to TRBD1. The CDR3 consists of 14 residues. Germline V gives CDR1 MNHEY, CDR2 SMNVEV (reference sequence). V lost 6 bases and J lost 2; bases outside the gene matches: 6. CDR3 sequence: CASSQQGINTEAFF. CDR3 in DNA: TGTGCCAGCAGCCAACAGGGGATCAACACTGAAGCTTTCTTT.

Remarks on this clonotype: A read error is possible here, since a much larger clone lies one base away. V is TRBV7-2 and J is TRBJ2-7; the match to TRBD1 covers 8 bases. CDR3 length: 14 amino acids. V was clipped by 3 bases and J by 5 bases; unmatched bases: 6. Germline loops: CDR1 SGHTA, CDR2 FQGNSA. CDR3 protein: CASSFRQGKHEQYF. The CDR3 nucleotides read TGTGCCAGCAGCTTTAGACAGGGGAAGCACGAGCAGTACTTC.

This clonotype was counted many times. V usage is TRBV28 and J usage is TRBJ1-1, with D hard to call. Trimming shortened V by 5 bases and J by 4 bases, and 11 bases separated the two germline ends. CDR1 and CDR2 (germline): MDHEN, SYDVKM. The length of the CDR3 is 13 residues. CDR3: CASSLGWATEAFF. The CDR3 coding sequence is TGTGCCAGCAGTCTCGGGTGGGCCACTGAAGCTTTCTTT.

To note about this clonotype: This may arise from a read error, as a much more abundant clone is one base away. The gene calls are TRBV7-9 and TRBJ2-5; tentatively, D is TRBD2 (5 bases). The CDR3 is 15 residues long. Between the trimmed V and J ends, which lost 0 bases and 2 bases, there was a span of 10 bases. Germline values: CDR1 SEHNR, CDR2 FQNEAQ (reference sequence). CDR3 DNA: TGTGCCAGCAGCTTAGCGGCTAGCTTACAAGAGACCCAGTACTTC. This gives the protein CASSLAASLQETQYF.

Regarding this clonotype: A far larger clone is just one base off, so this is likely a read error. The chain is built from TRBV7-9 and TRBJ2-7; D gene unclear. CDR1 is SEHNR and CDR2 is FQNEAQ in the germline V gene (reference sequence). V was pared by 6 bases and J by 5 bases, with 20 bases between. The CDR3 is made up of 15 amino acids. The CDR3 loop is CASRSRTYMPHEQYF. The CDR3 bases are TGTGCCAGCAGGTCAAGGACCTACATGCCCCACGAGCAGTACTTC.

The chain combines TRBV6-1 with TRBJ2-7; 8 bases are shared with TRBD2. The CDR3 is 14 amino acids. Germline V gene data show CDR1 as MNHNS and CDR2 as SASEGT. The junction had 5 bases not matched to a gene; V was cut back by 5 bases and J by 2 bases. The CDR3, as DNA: TGTGCCAGCAGTAGAAAGGGACTAGCCTACGAGCAGTACTTC. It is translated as CASSRKGLAYEQYF.

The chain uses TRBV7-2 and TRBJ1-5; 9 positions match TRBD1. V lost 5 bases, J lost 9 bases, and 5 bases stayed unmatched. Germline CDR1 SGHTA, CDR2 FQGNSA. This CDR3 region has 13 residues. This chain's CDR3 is CASSGTGFGPQHF. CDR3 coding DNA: TGTGCCAGCAGCGGGACAGGGTTCGGGCCCCAGCATTTT.

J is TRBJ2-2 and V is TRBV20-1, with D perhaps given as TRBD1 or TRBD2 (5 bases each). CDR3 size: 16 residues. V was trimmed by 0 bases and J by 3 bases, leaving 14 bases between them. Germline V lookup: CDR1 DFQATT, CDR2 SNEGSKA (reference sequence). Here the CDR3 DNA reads TGCAGTGCTAGAGACAACTCGGTGGGGGACACCGGGGAGCTGTTTTTT. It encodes CSARDNSVGDTGELFF.

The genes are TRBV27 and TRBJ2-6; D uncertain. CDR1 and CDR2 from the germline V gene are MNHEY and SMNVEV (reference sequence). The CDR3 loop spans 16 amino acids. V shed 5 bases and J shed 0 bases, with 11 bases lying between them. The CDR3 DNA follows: TGTGCCAGCAGTCAGATCGGTCCCTCTGGGGCCAACGTCCTGACTTTC. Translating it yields CASSQIGPSGANVLTF.

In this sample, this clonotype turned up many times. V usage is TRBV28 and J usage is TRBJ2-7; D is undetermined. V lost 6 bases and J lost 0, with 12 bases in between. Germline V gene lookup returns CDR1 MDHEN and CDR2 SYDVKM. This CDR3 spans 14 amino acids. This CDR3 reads CASSPMDVSYEQYF. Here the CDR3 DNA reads TGTGCCAGCAGCCCAATGGACGTCTCCTACGAGCAGTACTTC.

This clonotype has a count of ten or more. Written as DNA, the CDR3 is TGTGCCAGCAGGGCATACCGGGACCGGGGGAGGAGCACTGAAGCTTTCTTT. It yields the protein CASRAYRDRGRSTEAFF. The chain carries TRBV27 and TRBJ1-1; perhaps TRBD1 as D (5 bases). Germline lookup yields CDR1 MNHEY and CDR2 SMNVEV (reference sequence). The CDR3 is 17 amino acids. The V end lost 6 bases, the J end lost 4 bases, and 24 bases lay between the germline ends.

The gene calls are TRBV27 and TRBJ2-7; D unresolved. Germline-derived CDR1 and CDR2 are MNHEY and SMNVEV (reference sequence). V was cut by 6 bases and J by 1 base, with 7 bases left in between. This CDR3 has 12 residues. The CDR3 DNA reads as TGTGCCAGCAGGTCTCGTTCCTACGAGCAGTACTTC. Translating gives CASRSRSYEQYF.

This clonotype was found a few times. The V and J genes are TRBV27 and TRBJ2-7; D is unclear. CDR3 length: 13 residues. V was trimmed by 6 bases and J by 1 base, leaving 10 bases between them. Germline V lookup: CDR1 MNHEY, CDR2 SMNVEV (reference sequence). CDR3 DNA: TGTGCCAGCAGGCGTCAGATATCCTACGAGCAGTACTTC. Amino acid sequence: CASRRQISYEQYF.

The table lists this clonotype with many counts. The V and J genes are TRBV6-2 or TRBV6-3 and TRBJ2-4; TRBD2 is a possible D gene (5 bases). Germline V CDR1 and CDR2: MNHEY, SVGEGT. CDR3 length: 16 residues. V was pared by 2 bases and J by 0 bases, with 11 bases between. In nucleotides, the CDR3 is TGTGCCAGCAGTTACCGCGGACTGTCAGCCAAAAACATTCAGTACTTC. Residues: CASSYRGLSAKNIQYF.

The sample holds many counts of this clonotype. The CDR3 is CASSLWGSYLGSFF. Written as DNA, the CDR3 is TGTGCCAGCAGCTTATGGGGGTCCTACTTGGGATCTTTCTTT. This chain uses TRBV7-2 with TRBJ1-1; D is perhaps TRBD1 (5 bases). V dropped 2 bases and J dropped 12 bases, with 19 bases sitting between them. CDR1 SGHTA and CDR2 FQGNSA come from the germline V gene. This CDR3 comprises 14 residues.

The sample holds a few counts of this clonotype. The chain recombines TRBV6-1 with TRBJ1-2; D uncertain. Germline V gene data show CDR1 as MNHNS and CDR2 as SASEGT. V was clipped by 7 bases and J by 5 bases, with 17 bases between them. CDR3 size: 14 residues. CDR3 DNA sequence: TGTGCCAGCACATCGGGCAGCCTTATTTATGGCTACACCTTC. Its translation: CASTSGSLIYGYTF.

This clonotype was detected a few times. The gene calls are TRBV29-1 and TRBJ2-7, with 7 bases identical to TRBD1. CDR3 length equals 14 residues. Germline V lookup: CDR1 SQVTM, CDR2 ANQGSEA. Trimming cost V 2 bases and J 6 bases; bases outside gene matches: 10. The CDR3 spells CSVEPTGHPGEQYF. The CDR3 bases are TGCAGCGTTGAACCGACAGGGCACCCCGGCGAGCAGTACTTC.

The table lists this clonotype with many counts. This CDR3 reads CASSEARAVYEQYF. The DNA for the CDR3 is TGTGCCAGCAGTGAAGCGCGGGCAGTTTACGAGCAGTACTTC. The chain links TRBV2 to TRBJ2-7; weak D call: TRBD2 (5 bases). CDR1 and CDR2 (germline): SNHLY, FYNNEI. Between the trimmed V and J ends, which lost 0 bases and 4 bases, there was a span of 10 bases. This CDR3 has 14 amino acids. Full variable domain (missing parts from reference TRBV2 and TRBJ2-7): EPEVTQTPSHQVTQMGQEVILRCVPISNHLYFYWYRQILGQKVEFLVSFYNNEISEKSEIFDDQFSVERPDGSNFTLKIRSTKLEDSAMYFCASSEARAVYEQYFGPGTRLTVT.

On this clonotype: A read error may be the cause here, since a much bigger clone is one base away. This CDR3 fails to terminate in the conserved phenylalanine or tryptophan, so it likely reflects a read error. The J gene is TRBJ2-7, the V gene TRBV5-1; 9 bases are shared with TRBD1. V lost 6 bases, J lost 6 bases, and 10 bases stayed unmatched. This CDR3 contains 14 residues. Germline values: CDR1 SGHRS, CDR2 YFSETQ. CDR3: CASTDLNRGPEQYL. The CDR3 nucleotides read TGCGCCAGCACCGACCTAAACAGGGGGCCCGAGCAGTACTTA.

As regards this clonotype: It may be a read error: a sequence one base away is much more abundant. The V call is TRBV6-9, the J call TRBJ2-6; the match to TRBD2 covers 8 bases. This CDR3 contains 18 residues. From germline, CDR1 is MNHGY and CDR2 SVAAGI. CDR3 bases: TGTACCAGCAGTTACGTGGTAGCGGGGTTCTCTGGGGCCAACGTCCTGACTTTC. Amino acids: CTSSYVVAGFSGANVLTF.

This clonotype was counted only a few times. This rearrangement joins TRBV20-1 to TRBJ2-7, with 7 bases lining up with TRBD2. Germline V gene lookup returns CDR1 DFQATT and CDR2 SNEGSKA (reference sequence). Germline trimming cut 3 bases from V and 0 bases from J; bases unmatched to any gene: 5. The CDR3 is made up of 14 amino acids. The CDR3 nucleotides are TGCAGTGCTAGTGACAGCGGGAACTCCTACGAGCAGTACTTC. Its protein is CSASDSGNSYEQYF.